The text below deals with one T cell receptor (beta chain). The target antigen is unknown. These data originate in a study of prognosis after radiotherapy for stage I lung cancer. Whole-study findings and limits: Reportedly, TRBV and TRBJ gene usage differed by presence of metastases in patients. Some TCR clones were expanded. Whether these clones were tumor-specific was not determined.

The CDR3 extends over 12 amino acids. V gave up 4 bases and J gave up 4 bases, with 8 bases separating them. Germline V gene data show CDR1 as SGHRS and CDR2 as YFSETQ. Amplification of TCR beta CDR3 from genomic DNA used two-round multiplex PCR. Individual primers that were specific to each TRBV and TRBJ gene served in first-round PCR. TCRdb processed the multiplex PCR reads anew with MiXCR; each CDR3 protein has one entry. The sample contains tens of thousands of distinct CDR3 sequences, roughly 49% of which appear only once. This sequence joins TRBV5-1 and TRBJ1-1; weak D call: TRBD1 (6 bases). This TCR came from a donor aged 50 or older with non-small cell lung cancer. The material was PBMCs, obtained before or after stereotactic body radiation therapy (not recorded which). DNA for the CDR3: TGCGCCAGCAGCATGGACAGCACTGAAGCTTTCTTT. Amino acids: CASSMDSTEAFF.